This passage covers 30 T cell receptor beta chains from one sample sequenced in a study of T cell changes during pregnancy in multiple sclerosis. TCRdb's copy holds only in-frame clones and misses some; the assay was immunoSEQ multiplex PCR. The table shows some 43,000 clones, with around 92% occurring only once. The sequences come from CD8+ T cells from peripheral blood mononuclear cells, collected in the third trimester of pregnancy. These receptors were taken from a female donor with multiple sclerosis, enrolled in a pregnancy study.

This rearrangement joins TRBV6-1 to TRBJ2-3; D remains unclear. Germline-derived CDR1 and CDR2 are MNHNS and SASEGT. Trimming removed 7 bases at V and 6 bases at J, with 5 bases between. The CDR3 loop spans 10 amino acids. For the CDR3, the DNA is TGTGCCAGCAACTCGGATACGCAGTATTTT. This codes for CASNSDTQYF.

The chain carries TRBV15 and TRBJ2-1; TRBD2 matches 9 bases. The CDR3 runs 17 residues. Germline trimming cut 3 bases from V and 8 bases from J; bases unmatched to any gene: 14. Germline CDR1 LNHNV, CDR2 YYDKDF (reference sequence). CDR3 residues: CATSRSAASGIQDEQFF. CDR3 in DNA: TGTGCCACCAGCAGGTCAGCGGCTAGCGGGATTCAGGATGAGCAGTTCTTC. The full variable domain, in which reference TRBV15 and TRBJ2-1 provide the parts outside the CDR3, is DAMVIQNPRYQVTQFGKPVTLSCSQTLNHNVMYWYQQKSSQAPKLLFHYYDKDFNNEADTPDNFQSRRPNTSFCFLDIRSPGLGDTAMYLCATSRSAASGIQDEQFFGPGTRLTVL.

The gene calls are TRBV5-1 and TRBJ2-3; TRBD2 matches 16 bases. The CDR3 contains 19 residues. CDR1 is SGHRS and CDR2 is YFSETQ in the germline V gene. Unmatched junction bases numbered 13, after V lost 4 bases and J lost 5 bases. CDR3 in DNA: TGCGCCAGCAGCGGGACTAGCGGGAGGGCCGATGTTCTGGGAGATACGCAGTATTTT. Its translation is CASSGTSGRADVLGDTQYF.

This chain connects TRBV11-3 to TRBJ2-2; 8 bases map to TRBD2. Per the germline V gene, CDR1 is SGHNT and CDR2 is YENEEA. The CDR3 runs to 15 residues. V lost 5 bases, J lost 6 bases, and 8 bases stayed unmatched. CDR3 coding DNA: TGTGCCAGCAGCAGGGGGACTAGTTACGCCGGGGAGCTGTTTTTT. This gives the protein CASSRGTSYAGELFF.

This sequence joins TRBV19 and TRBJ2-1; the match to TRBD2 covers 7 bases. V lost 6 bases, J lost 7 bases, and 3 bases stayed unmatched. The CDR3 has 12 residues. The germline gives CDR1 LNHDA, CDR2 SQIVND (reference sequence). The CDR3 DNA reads TGTGCCAGTAGGCTCGGGGGGAATGAGCAGTTCTTC. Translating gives CASRLGGNEQFF.

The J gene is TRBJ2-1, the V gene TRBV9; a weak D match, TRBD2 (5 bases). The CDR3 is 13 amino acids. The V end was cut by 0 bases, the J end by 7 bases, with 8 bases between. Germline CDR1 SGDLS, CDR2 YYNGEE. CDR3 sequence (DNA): TGTGCCAGCAGCGTAGGGGAGTGGAATGAGCAGTTCTTC. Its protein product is CASSVGEWNEQFF.

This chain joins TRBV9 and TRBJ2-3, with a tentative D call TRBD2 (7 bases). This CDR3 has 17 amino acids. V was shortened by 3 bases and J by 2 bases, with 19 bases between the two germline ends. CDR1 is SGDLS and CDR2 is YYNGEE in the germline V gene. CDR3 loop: CASSGGGHNVYTDTQYF. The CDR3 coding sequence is TGTGCCAGCAGCGGGGGGGGACACAATGTATACACAGATACGCAGTATTTT.

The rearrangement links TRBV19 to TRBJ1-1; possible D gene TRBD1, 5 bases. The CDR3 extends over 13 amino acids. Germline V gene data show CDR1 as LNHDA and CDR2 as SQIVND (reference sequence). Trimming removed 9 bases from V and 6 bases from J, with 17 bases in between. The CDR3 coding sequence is TGTGCCAGCGTCGGAGGGACTTGGGCTGAAGCTTTCTTT. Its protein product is CASVGGTWAEAFF.

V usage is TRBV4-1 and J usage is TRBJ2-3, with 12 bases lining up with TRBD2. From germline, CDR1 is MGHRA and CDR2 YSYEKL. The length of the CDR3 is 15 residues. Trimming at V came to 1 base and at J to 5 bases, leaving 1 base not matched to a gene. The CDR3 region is CASSQGGLAGDTQYF. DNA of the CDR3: TGCGCCAGCAGCCAAGGGGGACTAGCGGGAGATACGCAGTATTTT.

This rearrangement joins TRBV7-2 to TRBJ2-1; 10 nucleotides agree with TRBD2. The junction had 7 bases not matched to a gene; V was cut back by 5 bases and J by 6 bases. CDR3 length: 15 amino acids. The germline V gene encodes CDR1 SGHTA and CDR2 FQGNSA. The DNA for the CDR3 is TGTGCCAGCAGCCTGACTAGCGGGCTACTCAATGAGCAGTTCTTC. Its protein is CASSLTSGLLNEQFF.

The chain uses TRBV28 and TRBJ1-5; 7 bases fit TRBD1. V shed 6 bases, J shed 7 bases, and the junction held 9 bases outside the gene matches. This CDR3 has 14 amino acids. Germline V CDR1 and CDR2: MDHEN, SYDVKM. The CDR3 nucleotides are TGTGCCAGCAGCCTCGGACAGGATTACCAGCCCCAGCATTTT. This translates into CASSLGQDYQPQHF.

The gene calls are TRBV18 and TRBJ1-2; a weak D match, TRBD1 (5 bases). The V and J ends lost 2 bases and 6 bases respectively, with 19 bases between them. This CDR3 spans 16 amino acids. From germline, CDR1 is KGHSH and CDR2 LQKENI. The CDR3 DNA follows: TGTGCCAGCTCACCAAGGTTCAGGGCCCATTGGGATGGCTACACCTTC. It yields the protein CASSPRFRAHWDGYTF.

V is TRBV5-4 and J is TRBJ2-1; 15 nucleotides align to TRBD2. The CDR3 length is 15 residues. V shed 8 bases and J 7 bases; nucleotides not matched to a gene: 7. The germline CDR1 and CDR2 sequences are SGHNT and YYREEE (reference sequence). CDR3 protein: CASKRGTSGGNEQFF. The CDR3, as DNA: TGTGCCAGTAAAAGGGGGACTAGCGGGGGGAATGAGCAGTTCTTC.

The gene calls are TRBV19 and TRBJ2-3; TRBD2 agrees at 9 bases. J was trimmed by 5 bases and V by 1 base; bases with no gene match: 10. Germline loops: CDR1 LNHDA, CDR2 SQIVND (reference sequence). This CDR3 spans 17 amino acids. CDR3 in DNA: TGTGCCAGTAGTATAGTAGTGGCGGGAGGGCCGGGAGATACGCAGTATTTT. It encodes CASSIVVAGGPGDTQYF.

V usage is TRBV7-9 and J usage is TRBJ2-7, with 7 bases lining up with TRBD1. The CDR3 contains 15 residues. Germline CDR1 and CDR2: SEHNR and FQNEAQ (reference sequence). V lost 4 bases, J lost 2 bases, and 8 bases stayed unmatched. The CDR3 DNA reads TGTGCCAGCAGCTCTCCGACAGGGAATCCCTACGAGCAGTACTTC. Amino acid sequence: CASSSPTGNPYEQYF.

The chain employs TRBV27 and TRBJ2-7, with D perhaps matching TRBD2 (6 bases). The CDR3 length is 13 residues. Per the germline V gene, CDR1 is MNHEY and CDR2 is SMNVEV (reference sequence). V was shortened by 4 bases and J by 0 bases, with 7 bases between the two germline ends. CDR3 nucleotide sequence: TGTGCCAGCAGTTCCGGGAGCTCCTACGAGCAGTACTTC. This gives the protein CASSSGSSYEQYF.

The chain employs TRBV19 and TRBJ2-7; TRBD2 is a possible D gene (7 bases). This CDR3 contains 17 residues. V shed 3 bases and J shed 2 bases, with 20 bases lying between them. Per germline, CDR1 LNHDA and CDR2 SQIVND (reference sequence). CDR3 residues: CASSIGGGAGPTYEQYF. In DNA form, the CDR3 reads TGTGCCAGTAGTATTGGCGGGGGCGCGGGACCCACCTACGAGCAGTACTTC.

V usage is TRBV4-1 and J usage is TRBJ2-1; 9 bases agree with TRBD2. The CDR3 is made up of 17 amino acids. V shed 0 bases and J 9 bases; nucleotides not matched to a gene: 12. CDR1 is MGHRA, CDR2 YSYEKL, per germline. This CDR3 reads CASSQDLGAGGYGEQFF. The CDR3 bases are TGCGCCAGCAGCCAAGATCTCGGGGCGGGAGGGTATGGTGAGCAGTTCTTC.

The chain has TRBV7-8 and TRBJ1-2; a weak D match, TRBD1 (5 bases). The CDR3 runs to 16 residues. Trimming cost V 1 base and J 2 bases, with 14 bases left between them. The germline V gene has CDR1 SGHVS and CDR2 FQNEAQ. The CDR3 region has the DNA TGTGCCAGCAGCTTAGTGGGGGAGGGCTTGAACTATGGCTACACCTTC. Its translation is CASSLVGEGLNYGYTF.

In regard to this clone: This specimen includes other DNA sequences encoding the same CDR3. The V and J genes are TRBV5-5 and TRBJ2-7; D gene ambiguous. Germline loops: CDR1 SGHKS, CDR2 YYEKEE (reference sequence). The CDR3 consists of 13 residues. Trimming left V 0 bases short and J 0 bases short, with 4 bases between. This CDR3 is CASSLGSSYEQYF. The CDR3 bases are TGTGCCAGCAGCTTGGGTAGCTCCTACGAGCAGTACTTC.

The CDR3 protein is CASSIDAGQGSSYNEQFF. The DNA for the CDR3 is TGTGCCAGTAGTATAGATGCCGGACAGGGATCTTCCTACAATGAGCAGTTCTTC. The chain carries TRBV19 and TRBJ2-1; 8 nucleotides line up with TRBD1. Germline loops: CDR1 LNHDA, CDR2 SQIVND (reference sequence). V lost 0 bases to trimming and J lost 1 base; unmatched junction nucleotides: 8. The CDR3 length is 18 residues.

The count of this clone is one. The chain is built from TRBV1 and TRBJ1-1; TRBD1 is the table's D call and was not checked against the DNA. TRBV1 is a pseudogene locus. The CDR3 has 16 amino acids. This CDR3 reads CTSSQDCRTENTEAFF. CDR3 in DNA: TGCACCAGCAGCCAAGATTGTAGGACAGAGAACACTGAAGCTTTCTTT.

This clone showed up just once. CDR3 DNA sequence: TGTGCCAGCAGCCAAGTCAGAGGGACATACTACGAGCAGTACTTC. Its translation is CASSQVRGTYYEQYF. V gene TRBV4-2 combines with J gene TRBJ2-7; a weak D match, TRBD1 (6 bases). The CDR3 is made up of 15 amino acids. Germline-derived CDR1 and CDR2 are LGHNA and YNFKEQ. Trimming shortened V by 1 base and J by 3 bases, and 13 bases separated the two germline ends.

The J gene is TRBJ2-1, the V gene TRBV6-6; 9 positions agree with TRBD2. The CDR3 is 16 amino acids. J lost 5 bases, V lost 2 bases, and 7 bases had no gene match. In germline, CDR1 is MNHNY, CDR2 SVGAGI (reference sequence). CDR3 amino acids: CASSYSQREVDNEQFF. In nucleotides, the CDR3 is TGTGCCAGCAGTTACAGTCAGCGGGAGGTCGACAATGAGCAGTTCTTC.

The CDR3 coding sequence is TGCGCCAGCAGCGGGACAGGAAAGAAAATGAACACTGAAGCTTTCTTT. Its protein is CASSGTGKKMNTEAFF. The V gene is TRBV5-1, the J gene TRBJ1-1; TRBD1 aligns across 8 bases. This CDR3 comprises 16 residues. Germline loops: CDR1 SGHRS, CDR2 YFSETQ. J gave up 0 bases and V 4 bases, and 8 bases lay outside the gene matches.

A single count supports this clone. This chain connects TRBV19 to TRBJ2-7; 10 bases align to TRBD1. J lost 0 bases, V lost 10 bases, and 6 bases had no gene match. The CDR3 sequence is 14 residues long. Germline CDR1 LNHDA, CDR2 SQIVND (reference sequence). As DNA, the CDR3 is TGTGCCACCTCCGGACAGGGGGACTCCTACGAGCAGTACTTC. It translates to CATSGQGDSYEQYF.

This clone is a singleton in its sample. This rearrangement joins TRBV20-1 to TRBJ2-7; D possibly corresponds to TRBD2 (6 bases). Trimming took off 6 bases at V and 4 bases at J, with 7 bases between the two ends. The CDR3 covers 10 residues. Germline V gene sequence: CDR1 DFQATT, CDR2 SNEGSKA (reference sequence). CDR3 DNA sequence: TGCAGTGCGGGGGGATACGAGCAGTACTTC. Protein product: CSAGGYEQYF.

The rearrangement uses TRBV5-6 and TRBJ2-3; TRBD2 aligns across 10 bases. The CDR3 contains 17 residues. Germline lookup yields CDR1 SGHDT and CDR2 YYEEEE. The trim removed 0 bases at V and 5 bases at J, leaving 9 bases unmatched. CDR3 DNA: TGTGCCAGCAGCTTGGCCGGGAGCGGGAGGGCCAAAGATACGCAGTATTTT. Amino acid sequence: CASSLAGSGRAKDTQYF. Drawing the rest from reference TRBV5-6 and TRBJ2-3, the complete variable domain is DAGVTQSPTHLIKTRGQQVTLRCSPKSGHDTVSWYQQALGQGPQFIFQYYEEEERQRGNFPDRFSGHQFPNYSSELNVNALLLGDSALYLCASSLAGSGRAKDTQYFGPGTRLTVL.

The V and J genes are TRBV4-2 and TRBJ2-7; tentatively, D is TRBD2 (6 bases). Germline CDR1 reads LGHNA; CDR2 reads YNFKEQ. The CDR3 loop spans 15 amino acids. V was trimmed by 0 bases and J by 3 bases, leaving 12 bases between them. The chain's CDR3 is CASSQDRLANYEQYF. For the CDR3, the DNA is TGTGCCAGCAGCCAAGATCGGCTAGCGAACTACGAGCAGTACTTC.

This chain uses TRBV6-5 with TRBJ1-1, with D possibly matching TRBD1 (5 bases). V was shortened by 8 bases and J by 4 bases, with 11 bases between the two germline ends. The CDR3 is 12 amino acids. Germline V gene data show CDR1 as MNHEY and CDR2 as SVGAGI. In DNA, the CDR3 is TGTGCCAGCGAGGGACTGAGCACTGAAGCTTTCTTT. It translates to CASEGLSTEAFF.